Reported below is one TCR beta chain. What it recognizes is unknown. The sample is drawn from a study of T cell responses to AZD1222 COVID-19 vaccine. Study overall: Combined were second doses at about 4 or about 12 weeks. The study, taken as a whole, reports: Only six or seven AZD1222 recipients tested seropositive at baseline. Repertoires were sampled only after the peak T cell response.

Libraries were prepared by immunoSEQ multiplex PCR; TCRdb keeps only in-frame clonotypes and omits some of them. The top ten clones hold about 20% of a sample with some 140,000 clones, under 95% of them seen once. The CDR3 has 14 residues. Per germline, CDR1 SGHNT and CDR2 YYREEE (reference sequence). V shed 6 bases and J 6 bases; nucleotides not matched to a gene: 8. The chain employs TRBV5-4 and TRBJ2-4, with TRBD1 matching over 8 bases. The sequences come from peripheral blood, collected on day 0 of AZD1222 vaccination. This receptor was identified in an adult in good health. CDR3 coding DNA: TGTGCCAGCACCCTCGACAGGGGCGGAAACATTCAGTACTTC. This encodes CASTLDRGGNIQYF. Using reference TRBV5-4 and TRBJ2-4 for the parts outside the CDR3, the full variable domain is ETGVTQSPTHLIKTRGQQVTLRCSSQSGHNTVSWYQQALGQGPQFIFQYYREEENGRGNFPPRFSGLQFPNYSSELNVNALELDDSALYLCASTLDRGGNIQYFGAGTRLSVL.